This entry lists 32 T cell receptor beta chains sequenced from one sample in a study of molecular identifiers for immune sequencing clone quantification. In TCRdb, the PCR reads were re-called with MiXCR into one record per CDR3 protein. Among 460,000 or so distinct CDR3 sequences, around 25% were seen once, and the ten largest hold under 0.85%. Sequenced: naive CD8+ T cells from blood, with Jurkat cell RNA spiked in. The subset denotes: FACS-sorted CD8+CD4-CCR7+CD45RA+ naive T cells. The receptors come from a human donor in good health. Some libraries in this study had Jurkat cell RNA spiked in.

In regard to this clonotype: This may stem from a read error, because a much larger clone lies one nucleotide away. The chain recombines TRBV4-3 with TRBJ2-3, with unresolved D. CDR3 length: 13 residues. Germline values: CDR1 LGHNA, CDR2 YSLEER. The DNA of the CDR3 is TGCGCCAACAGCCAAGTTGAGGCTGACACGCAGTATTTT. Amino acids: CANSQVEADTQYF.

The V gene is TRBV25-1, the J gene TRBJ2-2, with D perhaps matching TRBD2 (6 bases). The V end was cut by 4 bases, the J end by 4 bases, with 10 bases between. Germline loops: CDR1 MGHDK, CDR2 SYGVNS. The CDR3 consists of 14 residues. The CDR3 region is CASSGGDSTGELFF. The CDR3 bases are TGTGCCAGCAGTGGGGGGGATTCCACCGGGGAGCTGTTTTTT.

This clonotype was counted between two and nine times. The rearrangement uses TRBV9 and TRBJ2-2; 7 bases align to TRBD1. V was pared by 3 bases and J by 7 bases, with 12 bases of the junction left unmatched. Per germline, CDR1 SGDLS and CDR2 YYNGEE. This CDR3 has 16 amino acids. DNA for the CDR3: TGTGCCAGCAGCGCGACCGACAGGGTTAACGTCGGGGAGCTGTTTTTT. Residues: CASSATDRVNVGELFF.

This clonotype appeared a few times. CDR3 in amino acids: CASTIPGVDTQYF. Written as DNA, the CDR3 is TGTGCCAGCACCATACCAGGGGTTGATACGCAGTATTTT. J is TRBJ2-3 and V is TRBV12-3 or TRBV12-4; D is possibly TRBD1 (6 bases). V was clipped by 7 bases and J by 6 bases, with 14 bases between them. The CDR3 runs 13 residues.

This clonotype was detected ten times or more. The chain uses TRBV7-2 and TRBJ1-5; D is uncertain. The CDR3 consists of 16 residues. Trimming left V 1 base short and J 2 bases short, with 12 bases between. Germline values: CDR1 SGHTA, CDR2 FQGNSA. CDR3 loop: CASSLVGGGGNQPQHF. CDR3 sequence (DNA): TGTGCCAGCAGCTTAGTTGGTGGAGGAGGCAATCAGCCCCAGCATTTT. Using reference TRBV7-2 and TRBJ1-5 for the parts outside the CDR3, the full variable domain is GAGVSQSPSNKVTEKGKDVELRCDPISGHTALYWYRQSLGQGLEFLIYFQGNSAPDKSGLPSDRFSAERTGGSVSTLTIQRTQQEDSAVYLCASSLVGGGGNQPQHFGDGTRLSIL.

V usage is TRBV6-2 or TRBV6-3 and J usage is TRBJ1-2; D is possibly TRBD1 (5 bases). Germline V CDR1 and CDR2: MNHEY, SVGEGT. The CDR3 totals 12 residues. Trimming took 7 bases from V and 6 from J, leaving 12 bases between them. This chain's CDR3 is CASTDSQHGYTF. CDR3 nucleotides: TGTGCCAGCACCGACAGCCAGCATGGCTACACCTTC.

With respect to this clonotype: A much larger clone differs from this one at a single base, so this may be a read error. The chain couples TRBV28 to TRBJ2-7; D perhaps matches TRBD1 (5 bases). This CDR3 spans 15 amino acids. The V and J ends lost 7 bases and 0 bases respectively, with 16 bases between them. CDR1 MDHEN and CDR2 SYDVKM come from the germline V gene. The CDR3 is CASNPTVLGSYEQYF. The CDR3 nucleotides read TGTGCCAGCAACCCGACAGTGTTGGGCTCCTACGAGCAGTACTTC.

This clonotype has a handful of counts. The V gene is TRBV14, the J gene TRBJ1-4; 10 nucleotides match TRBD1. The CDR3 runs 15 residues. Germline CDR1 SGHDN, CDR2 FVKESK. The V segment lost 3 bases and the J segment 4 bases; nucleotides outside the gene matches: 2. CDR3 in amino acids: CASSHWTGGNEKLFF. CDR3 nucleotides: TGTGCCAGCAGCCACTGGACAGGGGGTAATGAAAAACTGTTTTTT.

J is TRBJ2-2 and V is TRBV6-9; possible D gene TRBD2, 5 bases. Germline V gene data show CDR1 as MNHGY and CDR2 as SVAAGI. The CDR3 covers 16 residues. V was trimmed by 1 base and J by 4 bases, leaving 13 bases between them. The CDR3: CASSYFEGSGTGELFF. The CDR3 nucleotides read TGTGCCAGCAGTTATTTTGAGGGTTCAGGCACCGGGGAGCTGTTTTTT.

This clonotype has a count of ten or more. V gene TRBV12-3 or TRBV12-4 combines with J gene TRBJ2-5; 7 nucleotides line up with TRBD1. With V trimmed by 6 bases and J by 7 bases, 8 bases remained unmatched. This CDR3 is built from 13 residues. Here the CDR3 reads CASSRTGAGTQYF. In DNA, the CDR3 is TGTGCCAGCAGCCGGACAGGCGCCGGGACCCAGTACTTC.

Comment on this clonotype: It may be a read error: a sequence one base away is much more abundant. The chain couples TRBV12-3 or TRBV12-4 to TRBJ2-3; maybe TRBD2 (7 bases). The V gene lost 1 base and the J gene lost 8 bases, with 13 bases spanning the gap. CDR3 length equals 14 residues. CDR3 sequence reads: CASSLVYREGTQYF. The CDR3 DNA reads TGTGCCAGCAGTTTAGTCTACAGGGAGGGTACGCAGTATTTT.

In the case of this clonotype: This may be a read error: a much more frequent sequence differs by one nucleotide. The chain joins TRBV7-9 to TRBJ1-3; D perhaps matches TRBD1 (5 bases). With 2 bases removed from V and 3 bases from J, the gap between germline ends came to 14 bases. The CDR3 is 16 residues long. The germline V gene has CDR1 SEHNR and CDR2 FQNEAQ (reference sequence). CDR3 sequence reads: CASSLTLTAFGNTIYF. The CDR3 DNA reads TGTGCCAGCAGCTTAACGTTGACAGCCTTTGGAAACACCATATATTTT.

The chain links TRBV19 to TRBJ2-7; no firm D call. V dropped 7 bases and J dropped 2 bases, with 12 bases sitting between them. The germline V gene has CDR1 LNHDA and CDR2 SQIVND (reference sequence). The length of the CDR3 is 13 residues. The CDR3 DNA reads TGTGCCAGTACCCCCGGGCCTGCCTACGAGCAGTACTTC. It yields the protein CASTPGPAYEQYF.

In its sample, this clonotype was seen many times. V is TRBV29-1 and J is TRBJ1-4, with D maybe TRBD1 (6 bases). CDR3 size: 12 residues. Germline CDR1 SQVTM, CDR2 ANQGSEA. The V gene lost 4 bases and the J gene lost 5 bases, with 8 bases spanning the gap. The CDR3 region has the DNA TGCAGCGTTGTTGGACAGAATGAAAAACTGTTTTTT. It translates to CSVVGQNEKLFF. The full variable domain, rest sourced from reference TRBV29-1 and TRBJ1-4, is SAVISQKPSRDICQRGTSLTIQCQVDSQVTMMFWYRQQPGQSLTLIATANQGSEATYESGFVIDKFPISRPNLTFSTLTVSNMSPEDSSIYLCSVVGQNEKLFFGSGTQLSVL.

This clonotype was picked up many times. CDR3 amino acids: CSASRQGSTGELFF. The CDR3 DNA follows: TGCAGTGCTAGTCGCCAGGGAAGCACCGGGGAGCTGTTTTTT. The J gene is TRBJ2-2, the V gene TRBV20-1, with D tentatively TRBD1 (5 bases). The CDR3 has 14 amino acids. Germline V gene lookup returns CDR1 DFQATT and CDR2 SNEGSKA (reference sequence). Trimming left V 3 bases short and J 4 bases short, with 12 bases between.

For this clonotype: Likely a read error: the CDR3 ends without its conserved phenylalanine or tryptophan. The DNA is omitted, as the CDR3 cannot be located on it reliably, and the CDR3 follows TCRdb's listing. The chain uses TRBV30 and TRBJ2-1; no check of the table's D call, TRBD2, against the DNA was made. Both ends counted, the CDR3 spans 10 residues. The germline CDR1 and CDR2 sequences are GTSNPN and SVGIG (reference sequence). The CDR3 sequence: CAWSGGSVIL.

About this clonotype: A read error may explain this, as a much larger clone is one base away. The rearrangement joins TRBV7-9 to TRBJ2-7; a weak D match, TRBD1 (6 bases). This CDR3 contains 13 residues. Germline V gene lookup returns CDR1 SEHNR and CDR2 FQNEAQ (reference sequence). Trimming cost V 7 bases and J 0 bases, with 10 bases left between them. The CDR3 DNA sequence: TGTGCCAGCAAGGACAGAAGCTCCTACGAGCAGTACTTC. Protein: CASKDRSSYEQYF.

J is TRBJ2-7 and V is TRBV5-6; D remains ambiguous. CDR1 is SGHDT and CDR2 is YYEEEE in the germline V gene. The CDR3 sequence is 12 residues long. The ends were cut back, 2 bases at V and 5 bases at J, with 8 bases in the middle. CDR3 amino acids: CASSFVGNEQYF. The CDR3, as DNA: TGTGCCAGCAGCTTTGTGGGTAACGAGCAGTACTTC.

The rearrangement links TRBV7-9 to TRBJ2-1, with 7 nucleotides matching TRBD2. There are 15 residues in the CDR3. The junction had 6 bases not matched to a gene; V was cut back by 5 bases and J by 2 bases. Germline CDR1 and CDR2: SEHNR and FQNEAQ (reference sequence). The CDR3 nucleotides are TGTGCCAGCAGCCGGACTAGAGGGGCCTACAATGAGCAGTTCTTC. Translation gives CASSRTRGAYNEQFF.

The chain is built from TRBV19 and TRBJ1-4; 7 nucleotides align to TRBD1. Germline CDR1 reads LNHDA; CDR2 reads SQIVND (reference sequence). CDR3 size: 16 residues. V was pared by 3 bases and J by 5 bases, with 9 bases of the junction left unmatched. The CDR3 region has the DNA TGTGCCAGTAGTATCGGTTATGGGACAGAGAATGAAAAACTGTTTTTT. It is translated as CASSIGYGTENEKLFF.

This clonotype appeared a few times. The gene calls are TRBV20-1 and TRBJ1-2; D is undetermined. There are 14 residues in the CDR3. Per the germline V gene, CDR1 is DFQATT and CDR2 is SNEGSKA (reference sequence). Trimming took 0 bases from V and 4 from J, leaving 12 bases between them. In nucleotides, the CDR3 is TGCAGTGCTAGAGATAGGCAGCACCTCTATGGCTACACCTTC. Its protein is CSARDRQHLYGYTF.

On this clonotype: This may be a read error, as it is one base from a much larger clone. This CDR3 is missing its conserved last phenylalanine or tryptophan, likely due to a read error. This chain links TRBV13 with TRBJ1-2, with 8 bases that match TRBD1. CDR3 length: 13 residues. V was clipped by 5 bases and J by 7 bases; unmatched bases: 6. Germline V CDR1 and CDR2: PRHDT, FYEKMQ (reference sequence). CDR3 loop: CASSLEDRAGYTL. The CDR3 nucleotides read TGTGCCAGCAGCCTAGAGGACAGGGCTGGCTACACCCTC.

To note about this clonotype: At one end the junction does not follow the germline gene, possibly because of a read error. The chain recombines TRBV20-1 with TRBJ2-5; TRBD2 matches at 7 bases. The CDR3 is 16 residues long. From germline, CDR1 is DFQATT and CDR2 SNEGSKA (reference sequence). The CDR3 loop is CSARDFLAETQGTQYF. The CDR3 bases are TGCAGTGCTAGAGATTTTCTAGCGGAGACCCAAGGGACCCAGTACTTC.

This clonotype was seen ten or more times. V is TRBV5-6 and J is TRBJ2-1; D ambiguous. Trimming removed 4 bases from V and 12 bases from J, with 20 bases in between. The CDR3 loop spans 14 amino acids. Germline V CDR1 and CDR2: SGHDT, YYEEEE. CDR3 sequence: CASSLETLVRGQFF. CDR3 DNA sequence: TGTGCCAGCAGCCTGGAAACGTTGGTCCGAGGGCAGTTCTTC. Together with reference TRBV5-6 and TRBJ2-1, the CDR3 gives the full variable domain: DAGVTQSPTHLIKTRGQQVTLRCSPKSGHDTVSWYQQALGQGPQFIFQYYEEEERQRGNFPDRFSGHQFPNYSSELNVNALLLGDSALYLCASSLETLVRGQFFGPGTRLTVL.

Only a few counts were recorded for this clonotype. The CDR3 DNA is TGTGCCAGCAGCCAACTTTCTCTGGCAGGCAGCACAGATACGCAGTATTTT. This sequence encodes CASSQLSLAGSTDTQYF. The chain carries TRBV3-1 and TRBJ2-3; D is undetermined. Between the trimmed V and J ends, which lost 2 bases and 0 bases, there was a span of 15 bases. Germline loops: CDR1 LGHDT, CDR2 YNNKEL (reference sequence). The CDR3 consists of 17 residues.

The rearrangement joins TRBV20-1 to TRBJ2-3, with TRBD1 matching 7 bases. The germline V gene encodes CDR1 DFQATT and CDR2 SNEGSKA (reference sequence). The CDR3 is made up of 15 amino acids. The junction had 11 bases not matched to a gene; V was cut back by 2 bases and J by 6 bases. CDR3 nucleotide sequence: TGCAGTGCTAGATTAAGGACAGGCTATCTGGATACGCAGTATTTT. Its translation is CSARLRTGYLDTQYF.

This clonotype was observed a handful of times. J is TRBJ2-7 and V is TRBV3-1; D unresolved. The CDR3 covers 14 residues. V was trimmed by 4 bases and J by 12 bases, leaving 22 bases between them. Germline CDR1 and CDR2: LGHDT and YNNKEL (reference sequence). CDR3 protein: CASSPTGSPEFSYF. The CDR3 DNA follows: TGTGCCAGCAGCCCAACCGGATCCCCAGAGTTTTCGTACTTC.

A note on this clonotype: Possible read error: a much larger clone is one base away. The CDR3 reads CSVVVGIRGTEAFF. In nucleotides, the CDR3 is TGCAGCGTTGTTGTGGGGATCAGAGGCACTGAAGCTTTCTTT. V is TRBV29-1 and J is TRBJ1-1; D call uncertain. Germline CDR1 and CDR2: SQVTM and ANQGSEA. This CDR3 contains 14 residues. The V and J ends lost 4 bases and 4 bases respectively, with 16 bases between them. Variable domain in full (rest from reference TRBV29-1 and TRBJ1-1): SAVISQKPSRDICQRGTSLTIQCQVDSQVTMMFWYRQQPGQSLTLIATANQGSEATYESGFVIDKFPISRPNLTFSTLTVSNMSPEDSSIYLCSVVVGIRGTEAFFGQGTRLTVV.

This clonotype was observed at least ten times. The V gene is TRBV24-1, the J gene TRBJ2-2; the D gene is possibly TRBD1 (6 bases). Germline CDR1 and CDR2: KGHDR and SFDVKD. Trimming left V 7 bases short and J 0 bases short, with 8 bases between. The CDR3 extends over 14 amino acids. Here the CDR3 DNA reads TGTGCCACCAGAGGGACAACGAACACCGGGGAGCTGTTTTTT. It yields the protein CATRGTTNTGELFF.

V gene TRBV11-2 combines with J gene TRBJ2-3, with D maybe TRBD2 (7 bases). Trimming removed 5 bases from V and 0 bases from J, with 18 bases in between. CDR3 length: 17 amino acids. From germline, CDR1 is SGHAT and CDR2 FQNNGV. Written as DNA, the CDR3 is TGTGCCAGCAGCGCAGGCGAGGGGGGGGTCAGCACAGATACGCAGTATTTT. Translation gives CASSAGEGGVSTDTQYF.

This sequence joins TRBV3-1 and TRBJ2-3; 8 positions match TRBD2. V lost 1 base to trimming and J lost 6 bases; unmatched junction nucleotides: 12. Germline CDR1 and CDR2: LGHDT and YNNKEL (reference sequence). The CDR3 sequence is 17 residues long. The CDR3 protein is CASSQAGGGPSLDTQYF. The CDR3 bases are TGTGCCAGCAGCCAAGCGGGCGGGGGGCCCTCTTTGGATACGCAGTATTTT.

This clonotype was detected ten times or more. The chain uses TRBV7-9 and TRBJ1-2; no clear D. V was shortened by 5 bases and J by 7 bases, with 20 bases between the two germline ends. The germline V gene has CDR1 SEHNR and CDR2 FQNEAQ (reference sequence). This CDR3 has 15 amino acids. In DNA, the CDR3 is TGTGCCAGCAGCCACAATCCGGGAACCCCTCCTGGCTACACCTTC. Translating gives CASSHNPGTPPGYTF.